This T cell receptor (beta chain) was observed in a study of cytomegalovirus exposure and HLA in healthy donors. The V and J ends lost 4 bases and 0 bases, in that order; junction bases with no gene match: 8. The CDR3 runs 17 residues. Germline CDR1 SGHRS, CDR2 YFSETQ. The primer mix had 60 Vbeta and 13 Jbeta primers. The data were produced by immunoSEQ multiplex PCR, yet TCRdb's version contains in-frame clones alone and is incomplete. The repertoire has roughly 180,000 clones, just under 80% of them found once; the top ten carry 2.9%. As regards this clone: The antigen is unknown.

Whole-study results and caveats: Researchers reported in a later analysis that a missense DCLRE1C variant was tied to TCR beta V- and J-gene trimming. Productive status was seen about 90% or about 30% of the time for most TCR beta V segments in an earlier analysis. Most CMV-associated TCR beta chains appeared HLA-restricted in a later analysis. Across donors, most TCRs were seen rarely, yet some public ones were widespread.

This TCR was recovered from a female donor in good health and CMV-seronegative. The source material was PBMCs. The rearrangement uses TRBV5-1 and TRBJ2-7, with 12 bases matching TRBD2. CDR3 amino acids: CASSPRTSGVSSYEQYF. CDR3 DNA: TGCGCCAGCAGCCCAAGGACTAGCGGGGTGAGCTCCTACGAGCAGTACTTC.